This T cell receptor (beta chain) was observed in a study of shared clonotypes between healthy human individuals. The overall study: Researchers assigned three CD4 naive, three CD4 memory, two CD8 naive and one CD8 memory plate to each donor. Study-level results: Apart from blood, nothing was sampled; tissue repertoires likely differ. Generally, naive subsets (rather than memory subsets) showed larger estimated richness.

Naivety among CD8 cells was defined by CD45RO negativity and positive CCR7 selection, thereby excluding terminally differentiated effector memory CD45RA+ cells. About this clone: What it binds is not known.

Trimming at V came to 6 bases and at J to 7 bases, leaving 5 bases not matched to a gene. Looked up from germline, CDR1 is LNHNV and CDR2 is YYDKDF (reference sequence). The CDR3 is made up of 14 amino acids. The authors ran the assay at deep level. Measured with immunoSEQ multiplex PCR; TCRdb has only the in-frame clones, and not every one. Found here are hundreds of thousands of clones, about 96% of them singletons; the top ten hold 0.095% to 0.13%. Sequenced material: naive CD8+ T cells sorted from blood. The V gene is TRBV15, the J gene TRBJ1-4; TRBD1 aligns across 10 bases. The source is a woman aged 30 to 39 in good health. The CDR3 DNA reads as TGTGCCACCAGTAGGACAGGGGGGGCTGAAAAACTGTTTTTT. Encoded protein: CATSRTGGAEKLFF.